This T cell receptor beta chain was captured in a study of blood T cells in healthy people across ages. The CDR3 runs 16 residues. Per the germline V gene, CDR1 is SGHTA and CDR2 is FQGNSA. V dropped 1 base and J dropped 0 bases, with 12 bases sitting between them. With regard to this clonotype: Antigen unknown.

The second PCR ran 7 to 11 cycles with a sample-barcoded 5' primer and J-beta primers. Per-sample output comprised a minimum of 2.5 million paired-end reads containing CDR3. TCRdb redid the calling of the 5' RACE reads with MiXCR, one entry per CDR3 protein. Here the sample spans over a million distinct CDR3 sequences, approximately 42% being singletons. Points from the study as a whole: Strong correlation linked observed beta diversity and percent naive T cells. Using unsorted PBMCs precluded a conclusive naive versus antigen-experienced comparison. Comparison with aged donors showed that long-lived donors had more naive CD4+ cells and higher diversity.

The sample consisted of blood. This clonotype was sampled from a woman under 30 in good health. V is TRBV7-2 and J is TRBJ2-5; TRBD2 might be the D (6 bases). In DNA form, the CDR3 reads TGTGCCAGCAGCTTAGGGCTAGCGCGTAACCAAGAGACCCAGTACTTC. Amino acids: CASSLGLARNQETQYF.